Listed below are T cell receptor beta chains from one sample, sequenced in a study of T-cell reconstitution after alpha-beta-depleted transplantation in children. Each CDR3 protein is one row after TCRdb ran MiXCR on the PCR reads. The profile covers fewer than 750,000 distinct CDR3 sequences, with 25% to 30% appearing a single time and under 45% taken by the ten largest. Source: PBMCs, taken before TCRalphabeta/CD19-depleted stem cell transplant. Receptor source: a boy younger than two with Wiskott-Aldrich syndrome, due to receive a stem cell transplant. Each CDR3 is given with its conserved first and last residue. The order of the fields is V gene, D gene, clone size, J gene, CDR3 protein, CDR3 DNA. A D gene is named only where the DNA matches it firmly. The size entry is marked missing in some rows and otherwise reads once, few, many or a size class.

>TRBV2|TRBD1|-|TRBJ2-2
CASSVRTGGTGELFF
TGTGCCAGCAGTGTGCGGACAGGGGGCACCGGGGAGCTGTTTTTT
>TRBV12-3/TRBV12-4|-|many|TRBJ2-2
CASSQPGLSTGELFF
TGTGCCAGCAGTCAACCGGGACTGTCCACCGGGGAGCTGTTTTTT
>TRBV5-1|TRBD1|few|TRBJ2-7
CASSPRYRGSEQYF
TGCGCCAGCAGCCCCAGGTACAGGGGGTCCGAGCAGTACTTC
>TRBV30|TRBD1|-|TRBJ2-5
CAWSTDRVIKETQYF
TGTGCCTGGAGTACTGACAGGGTGATTAAAGAGACCCAGTACTTC
>TRBV5-1|TRBD1|-|TRBJ2-7
CASRDRGLNEQYF
TGCGCCAGCAGGGACAGGGGTCTGAACGAGCAGTACTTC
>TRBV10-3|TRBD2|few|TRBJ2-7
CAISKGLAGVGTYEQYF
TGTGCCATCAGTAAGGGACTAGCGGGAGTCGGGACCTACGAGCAGTACTTC
>TRBV5-1|TRBD1|few|TRBJ2-7
CASSPRTGGVDEQYF
TGCGCCAGCAGCCCCCGGACAGGGGGCGTCGACGAGCAGTACTTC
>TRBV20-1|-|-|TRBJ1-1
CSARRDNLNTEAFF
TGCAGTGCTAGGAGGGACAATCTGAACACTGAAGCTTTCTTT
>TRBV20-1|TRBD1|-|TRBJ2-7
CSATSPGQGAYEQYF
TGCAGTGCTACCTCTCCGGGACAGGGGGCCTACGAGCAGTACTTC
>TRBV20-1|-|few|TRBJ1-1
CSARDRAGDTEAFF
TGCAGTGCTAGAGATCGTGCGGGGGACACTGAAGCTTTCTTT
>TRBV16|TRBD1|few|TRBJ1-1
CASSHYRGRGDRKNTEAFF
TGTGCCAGCAGCCATTACAGGGGGCGAGGAGATCGGAAGAACACTGAAGCTTTCTTT
>TRBV28|TRBD1|few|TRBJ2-2
CASSRQGRGTGELFF
TGTGCCAGCAGCCGACAGGGTAGGGGGACCGGGGAGCTGTTTTTT
>TRBV9|-|-|TRBJ2-3
CASSVAISAVSTDTQYF
TGTGCCAGCAGCGTAGCCATATCTGCCGTAAGCACAGATACGCAGTATTTT
>TRBV7-2|-|few|TRBJ1-2
CASSLSPGGPYGYTF
TGTGCCAGCAGCTTAAGTCCGGGGGGGCCCTATGGCTACACCTTC
>TRBV4-1|-|-|TRBJ2-1
CASKPGHLNEQFF
TGCGCCAGCAAGCCAGGGCACCTAAATGAGCAGTTCTTC
>TRBV4-1|-|-|TRBJ2-1
CASSQEPLAYNEQFF
TGCGCCAGCAGCCAAGAACCGCTTGCCTACAATGAGCAGTTCTTC
>TRBV5-1|TRBD2|-|TRBJ2-1
CASSGGELAGSNEQFF
TGCGCCAGCAGCGGTGGCGAACTAGCGGGATCAAATGAGCAGTTCTTC
>TRBV10-3|-|-|TRBJ2-5
CAISDRQETQYF
TGTGCCATCAGTGACCGCCAAGAGACCCAGTACTTC
>TRBV20-1|-|few|TRBJ2-7
CSAQTDKKTYEQYF
TGCAGTGCTCAAACCGACAAAAAAACCTACGAGCAGTACTTC
>TRBV24-1|-|few|TRBJ2-1
CATSSAESSYNEQFF
TGTGCCACCAGTTCAGCGGAGAGCTCCTACAATGAGCAGTTCTTC
>TRBV12-5|-|few|TRBJ1-1
CASGTLGRSIF
TGTGCTAGTGGTACCCTGGGCAGGTCGATCTTT
>TRBV7-9|-|-|TRBJ2-1
CASSLGLGNTYNEQFF
TGTGCCAGCAGCTTAGGACTAGGGAATACCTACAATGAGCAGTTCTTC